The entry that follows covers one T cell receptor (beta chain) sequence. The memory gate held CD4+ cells that were not CD45RA+CCR7+CD95- naive cells, over 95% pure. This sample is drawn from a study of human CD4 T cells and Enterobacteriaceae. From germline, CDR1 is KGHSH and CDR2 LQKENI. CDR3 length equals 15 residues. With 0 bases removed from V and 3 bases from J, the gap between germline ends came to 9 bases. Detection sensitivity for ex vivo total memory CD4+ was one cell in 200,000. Sequenced by immunoSEQ multiplex PCR; TCRdb stores in-frame clones only, minus some. The data hold 25,000 to 30,000 clones, with about 80% observed a single time.

The chain has TRBV18 and TRBJ2-4, with D maybe TRBD2 (6 bases). Specimen: memory CD4+ T cells from blood. The receptor's source is a human donor in good health. The CDR3 sequence: CASSPPSGVKNIQYF. Written as DNA, the CDR3 is TGTGCCAGCTCACCACCCTCGGGGGTCAAAAACATTCAGTACTTC.